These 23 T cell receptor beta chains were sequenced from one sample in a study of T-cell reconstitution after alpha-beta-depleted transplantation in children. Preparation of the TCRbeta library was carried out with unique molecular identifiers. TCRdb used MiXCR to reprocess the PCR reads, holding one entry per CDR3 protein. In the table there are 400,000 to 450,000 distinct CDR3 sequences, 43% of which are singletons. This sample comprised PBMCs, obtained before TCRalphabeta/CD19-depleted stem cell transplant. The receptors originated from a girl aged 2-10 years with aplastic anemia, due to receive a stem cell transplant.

CDR3 DNA: TGTGCCAGCAGTTTAGCGCTAACCTATGGGGATGAGCAGTTCTTC. Its translation is CASSLALTYGDEQFF. The V and J genes are TRBV12-3 or TRBV12-4 and TRBJ2-1; D not certain. Trimming shortened V by 0 bases and J by 8 bases, and 14 bases separated the two germline ends. This CDR3 spans 15 amino acids.

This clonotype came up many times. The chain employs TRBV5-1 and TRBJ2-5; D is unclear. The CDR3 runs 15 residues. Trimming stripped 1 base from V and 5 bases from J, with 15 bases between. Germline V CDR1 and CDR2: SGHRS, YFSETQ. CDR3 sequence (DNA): TGCGCCAGCAGCTTGTCGAGCCCCCGAACGGAGACCCAGTACTTC. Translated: CASSLSSPRTETQYF.

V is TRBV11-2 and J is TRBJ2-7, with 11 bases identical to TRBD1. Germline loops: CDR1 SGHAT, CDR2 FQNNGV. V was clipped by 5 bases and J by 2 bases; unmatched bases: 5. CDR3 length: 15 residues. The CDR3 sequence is CASSPGTGGTYEQYF. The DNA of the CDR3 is TGTGCCAGCAGCCCGGGGACAGGGGGAACCTACGAGCAGTACTTC.

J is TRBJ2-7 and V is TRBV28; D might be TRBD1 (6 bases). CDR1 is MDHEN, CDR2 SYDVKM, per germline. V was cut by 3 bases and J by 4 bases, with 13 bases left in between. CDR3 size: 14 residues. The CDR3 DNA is TGTGCCAGCAGTTTCAGGGGTCGGTTGTACGAGCAGTACTTC. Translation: CASSFRGRLYEQYF.

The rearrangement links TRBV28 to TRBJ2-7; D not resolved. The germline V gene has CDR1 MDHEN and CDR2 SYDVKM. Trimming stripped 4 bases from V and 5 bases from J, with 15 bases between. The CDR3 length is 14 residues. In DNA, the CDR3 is TGTGCCAGCAGTTCCCCTGGCAGGAATCACGAGCAGTACTTC. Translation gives CASSSPGRNHEQYF.

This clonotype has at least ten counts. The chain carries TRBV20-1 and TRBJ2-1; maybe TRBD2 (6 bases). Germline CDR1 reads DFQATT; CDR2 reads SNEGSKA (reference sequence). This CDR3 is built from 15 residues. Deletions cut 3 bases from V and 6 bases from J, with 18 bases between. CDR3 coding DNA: TGCAGTGCTAGGGCGGGTAGCGGAGGGAGCAATGAGCAGTTCTTC. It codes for CSARAGSGGSNEQFF.

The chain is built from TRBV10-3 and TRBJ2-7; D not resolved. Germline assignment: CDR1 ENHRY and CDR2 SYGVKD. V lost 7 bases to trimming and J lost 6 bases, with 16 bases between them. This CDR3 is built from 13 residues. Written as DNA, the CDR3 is TGTGCCATCAAGGACGGTATGTTTTCCGAGCAGTACTTC. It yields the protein CAIKDGMFSEQYF.

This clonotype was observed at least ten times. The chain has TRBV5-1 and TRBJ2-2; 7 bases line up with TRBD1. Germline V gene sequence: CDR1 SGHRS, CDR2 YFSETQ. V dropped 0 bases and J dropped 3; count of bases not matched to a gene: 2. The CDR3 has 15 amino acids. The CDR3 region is CASSLAQGYTGELFF. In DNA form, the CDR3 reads TGCGCCAGCAGCTTGGCACAGGGGTACACCGGGGAGCTGTTTTTT.

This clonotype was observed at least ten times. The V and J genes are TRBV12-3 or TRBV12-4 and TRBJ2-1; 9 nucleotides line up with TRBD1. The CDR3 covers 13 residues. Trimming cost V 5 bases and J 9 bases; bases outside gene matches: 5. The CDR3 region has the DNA TGTGCCAGCAGTCAACGACAGGGGGTTGAGCAGTTCTTC. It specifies CASSQRQGVEQFF.

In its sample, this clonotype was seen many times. CDR3 loop: CASSPLAGGPGELFF. The CDR3 DNA is TGCGCCAGCAGTCCACTAGCGGGAGGGCCCGGGGAGCTGTTTTTT. The chain has TRBV5-1 and TRBJ2-2, with 13 positions matching TRBD2. CDR1 is SGHRS and CDR2 is YFSETQ in the germline V gene. V was pared by 5 bases and J by 6 bases, with 4 bases of the junction left unmatched. This CDR3 has 15 amino acids.

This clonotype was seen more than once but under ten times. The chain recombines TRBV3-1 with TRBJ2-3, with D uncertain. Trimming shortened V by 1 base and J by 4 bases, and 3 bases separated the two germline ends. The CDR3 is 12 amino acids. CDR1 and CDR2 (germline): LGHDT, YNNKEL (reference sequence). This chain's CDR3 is CASSQGPDTQYF. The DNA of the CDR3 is TGTGCCAGCAGCCAAGGTCCAGATACGCAGTATTTT.

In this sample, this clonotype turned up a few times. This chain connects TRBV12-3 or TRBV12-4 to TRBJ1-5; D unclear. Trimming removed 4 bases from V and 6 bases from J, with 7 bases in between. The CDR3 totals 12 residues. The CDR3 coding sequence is TGTGCCAGCAGTTCAGAGGGTCAGCCCCAGCATTTT. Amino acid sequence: CASSSEGQPQHF.

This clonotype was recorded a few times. CDR3 nucleotides: TGTGCCAGCTCACCACCGAAGGAACAAAAAAAGACCCAGTACTTC. Translation: CASSPPKEQKKTQYF. The V gene is TRBV18, the J gene TRBJ2-5; no clear D. This CDR3 has 15 amino acids. Germline CDR1 KGHSH, CDR2 LQKENI. The V end lost 0 bases, the J end lost 6 bases, and 14 bases lay between the germline ends.

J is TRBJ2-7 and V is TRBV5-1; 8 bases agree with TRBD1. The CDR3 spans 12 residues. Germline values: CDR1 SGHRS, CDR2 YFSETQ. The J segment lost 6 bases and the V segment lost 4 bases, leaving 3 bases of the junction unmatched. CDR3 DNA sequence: TGCGCCAGCAGCCCGGACAGGGCCGAGCAGTACTTC. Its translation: CASSPDRAEQYF.

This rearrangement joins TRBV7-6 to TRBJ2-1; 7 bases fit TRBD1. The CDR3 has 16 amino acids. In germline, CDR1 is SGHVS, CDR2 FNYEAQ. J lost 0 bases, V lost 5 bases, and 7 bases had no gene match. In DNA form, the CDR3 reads TGTGCCAGCAGCCCACCTGGGGACAGCTCCTACAATGAGCAGTTCTTC. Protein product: CASSPPGDSSYNEQFF.

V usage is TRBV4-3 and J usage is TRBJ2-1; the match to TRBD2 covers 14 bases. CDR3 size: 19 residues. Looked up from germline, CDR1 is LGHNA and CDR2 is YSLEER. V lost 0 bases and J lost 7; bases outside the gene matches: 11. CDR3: CASSQELRGGLAGDNEQFF. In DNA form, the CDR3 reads TGCGCCAGCAGCCAAGAATTAAGGGGGGGACTAGCGGGAGATAATGAGCAGTTCTTC.

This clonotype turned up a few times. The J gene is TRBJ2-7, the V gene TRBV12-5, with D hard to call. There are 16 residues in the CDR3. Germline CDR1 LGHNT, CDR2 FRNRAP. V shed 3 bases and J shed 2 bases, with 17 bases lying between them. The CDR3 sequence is CASGFPKASSTYEQYF. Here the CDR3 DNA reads TGTGCTAGTGGTTTTCCGAAGGCCAGTTCCACCTACGAGCAGTACTTC.

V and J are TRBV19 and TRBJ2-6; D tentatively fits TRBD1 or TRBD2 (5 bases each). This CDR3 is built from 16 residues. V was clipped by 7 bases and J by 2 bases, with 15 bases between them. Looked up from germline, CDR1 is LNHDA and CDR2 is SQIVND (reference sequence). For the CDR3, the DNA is TGTGCCAGTATCCCTGGGGGATCCCCTGGGGCCAACGTCCTGACTTTC. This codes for CASIPGGSPGANVLTF.

Written as DNA, the CDR3 is TGCGCCAGCAGCTTGAAGGGAGGGGTTGAGCCCCAGCATTTT. It encodes CASSLKGGVEPQHF. The chain recombines TRBV5-1 with TRBJ1-5, with D maybe TRBD1 (5 bases). This CDR3 is built from 14 residues. V gave up 1 base and J gave up 8 bases, with 13 bases separating them. Germline lookup yields CDR1 SGHRS and CDR2 YFSETQ.

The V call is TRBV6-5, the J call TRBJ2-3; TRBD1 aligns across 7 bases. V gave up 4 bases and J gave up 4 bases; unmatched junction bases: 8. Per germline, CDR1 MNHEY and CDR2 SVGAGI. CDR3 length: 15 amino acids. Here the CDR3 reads CASSSTGNGADTQYF. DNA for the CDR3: TGTGCCAGCAGTTCGACAGGGAACGGAGCAGATACGCAGTATTTT.

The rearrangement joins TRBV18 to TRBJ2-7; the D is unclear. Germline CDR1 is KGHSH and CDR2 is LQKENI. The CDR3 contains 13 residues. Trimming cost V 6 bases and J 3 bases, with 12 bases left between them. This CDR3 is CASSTSEHYEQYF. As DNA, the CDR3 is TGTGCCAGCTCGACCTCGGAGCACTACGAGCAGTACTTC. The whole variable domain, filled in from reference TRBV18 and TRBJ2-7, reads NAGVMQNPRHLVRRRGQEARLRCSPMKGHSHVYWYRQLPEEGLKFMVYLQKENIIDESGMPKERFSAEFPKEGPSILRIQQVVRGDSAAYFCASSTSEHYEQYFGPGTRLTVT.

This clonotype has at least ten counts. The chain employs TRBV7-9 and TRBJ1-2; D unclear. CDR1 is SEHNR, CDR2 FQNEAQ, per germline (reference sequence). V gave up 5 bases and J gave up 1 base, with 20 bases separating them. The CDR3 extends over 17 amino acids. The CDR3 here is CASSRMPVGPGNYGYTF. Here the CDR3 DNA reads TGTGCCAGCAGCCGGATGCCTGTGGGTCCTGGTAACTATGGCTACACCTTC.

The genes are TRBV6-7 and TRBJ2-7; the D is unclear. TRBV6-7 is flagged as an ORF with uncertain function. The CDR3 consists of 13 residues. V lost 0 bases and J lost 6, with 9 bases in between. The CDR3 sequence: CASSYSPQLEQYF. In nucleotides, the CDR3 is TGTGCCAGCAGTTACTCCCCTCAACTCGAGCAGTACTTC.